The TCR beta chain under discussion was sequenced for a study of shared clonotypes between healthy human individuals. Study findings and constraints: Only blood was sampled; tissue repertoires likely differ.

As for this clone: No antigen is known for it.

V gave up 6 bases and J gave up 2 bases; unmatched junction bases: 5. Germline CDR1 is PRHDT and CDR2 is FYEKMQ (reference sequence). This CDR3 region has 15 residues. TCRdb keeps only in-frame clones here, not all; method: immunoSEQ multiplex PCR. The sample carries about 2.3 million clones, approximately 93% recorded once. The rearrangement uses TRBV13 and TRBJ2-3, with 10 positions matching TRBD1. The material sequenced was naive CD4+ T cells from PBMCs. Noted subset: CD45RA+ positively selected. This TCR was sampled from a man aged 18 to 29 in good health. Some clones in this sample may be carry-over from other donors' samples. The CDR3 sequence is CASRWTGGNTDTQYF. The CDR3 nucleotides are TGTGCCAGCAGATGGACAGGGGGGAACACAGATACGCAGTATTTT.